The clone carrying this T cell receptor beta chain was seen a few times. The V and J ends lost 0 bases and 0 bases, in that order; junction bases with no gene match: 6. Germline V gene lookup returns CDR1 SGHAT and CDR2 FQDESV (reference sequence). The length of the CDR3 is 17 residues. This entry is derived from a study of blood T cell repertoires in COVID-19. Generated by immunoSEQ multiplex PCR, the TCRdb table keeps only in-frame clones and is missing some. The sample carries about 150,000 clones, just under 85% recorded once. This clonotype originated in a woman aged 45-65 years with acute COVID-19. Sequenced material: PBMCs or T cells enriched from blood (not recorded which). The rearrangement uses TRBV11-1 and TRBJ1-2; 8 nucleotides line up with TRBD1. The DNA for the CDR3 is TGTGCCAGCAGCTTAGCCGGGACAGGCCTCTCTAACTATGGCTACACCTTC. This translates into CASSLAGTGLSNYGYTF.